Listed below are T cell receptor beta chains from one sample, sequenced in a study of vaccination effects on CD4 cells after COVID-19. Their target antigens are unknown. TCRdb keeps only in-frame clones here, not all; method: immunoSEQ multiplex PCR. The sample records about 54,000 clones, around 80% being singletons. The sequenced sample was CD4+ T cells from PBMCs cultured with HCoV-229E spike peptides, obtained before COVID-19 vaccination. These receptor sequences come from a human donor who received a COVID-19 vaccine. Both conserved end residues are part of each CDR3. The order of the fields is V gene, clone size, D gene, J gene, CDR3 DNA, CDR3 protein. A D gene is named only where the DNA matches it firmly. A row's size may be missing; if present it is once, few, many or a size class.

TRBV24-1	.	.	TRBJ2-2	TGTGCCACCAGTGATTTGCGCCAAGGACTAAACACCGGGGAGCTGTTTTTT	CATSDLRQGLNTGELFF
TRBV6-2/TRBV6-3	few	.	TRBJ1-6	TGTGCCAGCAGCCCTCATACAGGGTCCAATTCACCCCTCCACTTT	CASSPHTGSNSPLHF
TRBV24-1	.	.	TRBJ2-3	TGTGCCACCAGTGATTTGGAGTTCACAGATACGCAGTATTTT	CATSDLEFTDTQYF
TRBV6-5	once	.	TRBJ1-6	TGTGCCAGCAGTTACCGCAGGGAAGGATCACCCCTCCACTTT	CASSYRREGSPLHF
TRBV9	.	.	TRBJ2-2	TGTGCCAGCAGCGTCAGGGACCCCGGGGAGCTGTTTTTT	CASSVRDPGELFF
TRBV6-4	.	.	TRBJ1-2	TGTGCCAGCAGTCGCGGGGACGGCTATGGCTACACCTTC	CASSRGDGYGYTF
TRBV24-1	.	TRBD1	TRBJ1-5	TGTGCCACCAGTGATGATAATACCGCAGGGGGCCGTAGTCAGCCCCAGCATTTT	CATSDDNTAGGRSQPQHF
TRBV12-3/TRBV12-4	.	.	TRBJ1-4	TGTGCCAGCAGTTTCAGCGTGGGCGAAAAACTGTTTTTT	CASSFSVGEKLFF
TRBV27	.	TRBD1	TRBJ2-3	TGTGCCAGCAGACGACCGGGACAGGGCACAGATACGCAGTATTTT	CASRRPGQGTDTQYF
TRBV24-1	.	.	TRBJ1-2	TGTGCCACCAGTGATACCGCGGCGGGGGGGGGCTATGGCTACACCTTC	CATSDTAAGGGYGYTF
TRBV19	few	.	TRBJ1-1	TGTGCCAGTAAGCCGCGCGTGGAGACGCCTGAAGCTTTCTTT	CASKPRVETPEAFF
TRBV5-1	.	.	TRBJ2-1	TGCGCCAGCAGCTGGGGTCCGACAGGCTACAATGAGCAGTTCTTC	CASSWGPTGYNEQFF
TRBV28	.	.	TRBJ2-6	TGTGCCGCCCTCCCCTCCTCTGGGGCCAACGTCCTGACTTTC	CAALPSSGANVLTF
TRBV18	.	TRBD2	TRBJ2-5	TGTGCCAGCTCACCGAGGGTTAGCGGGACCCAAGAGACCCAGTACTTC	CASSPRVSGTQETQYF
TRBV29-1	.	.	TRBJ1-1	TGCAGCGTTGAGTCCGGGTATGAAGCTTTCTTT	CSVESGYEAFF
TRBV10-2	.	TRBD2	TRBJ2-3	TGCGCCAGCGGAACTAGCGGGGGGGCTGTTAGGGATACGCAGTATTTT	CASGTSGGAVRDTQYF
TRBV5-6	.	TRBD1	TRBJ1-2	TGTGCCAGCAGCAGGAAAACAGGGGTAGGCTATGGCTACACCTTC	CASSRKTGVGYGYTF
TRBV4-3	.	.	TRBJ1-6	TGCGCCAGCAGCCAAGATGCATGGGATTCACCCCTCCACTTT	CASSQDAWDSPLHF
TRBV18	.	.	TRBJ1-3	TGTGCCAGCTCACCCGCCGCAGGGTCTGGAAACACCATATATTTT	CASSPAAGSGNTIYF
TRBV27	.	TRBD1	TRBJ2-1	TGTGCCAGCAGTGCCCCGGGACAGGGGCTATTCGGGCAGTTCTTC	CASSAPGQGLFGQFF
TRBV4-1	.	.	TRBJ1-2	TGCGCCAGCAGCCCGCTCACTGGGGGCGAATATGGCTACACCTTC	CASSPLTGGEYGYTF
TRBV7-9	.	TRBD2	TRBJ2-5	TGTGCCAGCAGCCTCCGGACTAGCGGGGATCAAGAGACCCAGTACTTC	CASSLRTSGDQETQYF
TRBV28	.	.	TRBJ1-4	TGTGCCAGCAGTCCTCAGGGGACCCGAAATGAAAAACTGTTTTTT	CASSPQGTRNEKLFF
TRBV6-6	.	TRBD1	TRBJ1-5	TGTGCCAGCAGAGGGACAGGGGGCGGCAATCAGCCCCAGCATTTT	CASRGTGGGNQPQHF
TRBV18	.	TRBD1	TRBJ1-1	TGTGCCAGCTCACCACTAGGACAGGGTGACACTGAAGCTTTCTTT	CASSPLGQGDTEAFF
TRBV24-1	.	TRBD1	TRBJ2-3	TGTGCCACCAGTGGTGGGACAGGGTTGGAAGATACGCAGTATTTT	CATSGGTGLEDTQYF
TRBV7-9	.	TRBD1	TRBJ2-5	TGTGCCAGCAGCTTTCCCCCGAGTCAGGGGGCGAACCAAGAGACCCAGTACTTC	CASSFPPSQGANQETQYF
TRBV18	.	TRBD1	TRBJ2-1	TGTGCCAGCTCACCACTGGGACAGGATGAGCAGTTCTTC	CASSPLGQDEQFF
TRBV24-1	.	.	TRBJ1-5	TGTGCCACCAGTGATTCCCTGTGGCAGCCCCAGCATTTT	CATSDSLWQPQHF
TRBV19	.	.	TRBJ2-1	TGTGCCAGTAGTCCCCTTTGGGGGGGGCGGAATGAGCAGTTCTTC	CASSPLWGGRNEQFF
TRBV5-1	.	.	TRBJ1-4	TGCGCCAGCAGCTTGGGCCACGAAACAACTAATGAAAAACTGTTTTTT	CASSLGHETTNEKLFF
TRBV18	.	.	TRBJ1-2	TGTGCCAGCTCCCCAGGGGATTATGGCTACACCTTC	CASSPGDYGYTF
TRBV7-2	.	TRBD1	TRBJ1-1	TGTGCCAGCAGCTTACAGGGACAGTTGGGCACTGAAGCTTTCTTT	CASSLQGQLGTEAFF